This T cell receptor beta chain originates from a study of cytomegalovirus exposure and HLA in healthy donors. Study results and limitations: Analyses of presence and absence presupposed an approximately uniform sequencing depth across donors. Data from an earlier analysis indicated that most TCR beta V segments were productive either about 90% or about 30% of the time.

Note on this clone: Its antigen is not identified.

The PCR used 60 Vbeta and 13 Jbeta primers. Here immunoSEQ multiplex PCR was the method, and the copy in TCRdb shows in-frame clones only, minus some. The sample includes roughly 180,000 clones, roughly 78% of them seen just once. Germline V gene data show CDR1 as SGHRS and CDR2 as YFSETQ. V shed 0 bases and J 4 bases; nucleotides not matched to a gene: 6. The CDR3 extends over 17 amino acids. The sequence was collected from a woman aged 50 to 60 in good health and CMV-seropositive. Sequences were obtained from PBMCs. The chain has TRBV5-1 and TRBJ2-1; 11 bases line up with TRBD2. The CDR3, as DNA: TGCGCCAGCAGCTTGGGTAGCGGGGGGGCCTTATACAATGAGCAGTTCTTC. It is translated as CASSLGSGGALYNEQFF.